The 10 T cell receptor beta chains presented below share a single source sample, sequenced in a study of T cell clones after liver transplantation (dated by TCRdb to between 2018 and 2021). Libraries were made using the immunoSEQ multiplex PCR assay. Drawn from immuneACCESS, this table holds only the in-frame rearrangements with V and J called that TCRdb kept. Clones are partly lost; checked studies trace under half to an unresolved V gene and leave the rest unexplained. This sample comprises under 20,000 clones, 80% to 90% of them detected only once. Over 10% of the sample belongs to the ten largest clones. Sequenced here: CD8+ T cells from blood, sampled approximately 3.5 years after liver transplant. The receptors stem from a human patient who received a liver transplant. Donor T cells from the graft may be present among the T cells after a transplant.

V and J are TRBV29-1 and TRBJ1-2; D possibly corresponds to TRBD1 (5 bases). Trimming cost V 7 bases and J 4 bases, with 25 bases left between them. The CDR3 is 16 residues long. Looked up from germline, CDR1 is SQVTM and CDR2 is ANQGSEA. The chain's CDR3 is CSATITLPDRPYGYTF. CDR3 coding DNA: TGCAGCGCTACCATCACCCTCCCCGACAGACCCTATGGCTACACCTTC.

V and J are TRBV6-5 and TRBJ1-1, with no clear D. This CDR3 comprises 15 residues. V was trimmed by 0 bases and J by 0 bases, leaving 8 bases between them. Germline CDR1 and CDR2: MNHEY and SVGAGI. DNA of the CDR3: TGTGCCAGCAGTTACTCCCCAGGTATGAACACTGAAGCTTTCTTT. Encoded protein: CASSYSPGMNTEAFF.

The chain links TRBV15 to TRBJ2-1; D gene ambiguous. Germline V gene sequence: CDR1 LNHNV, CDR2 YYDKDF (reference sequence). The CDR3 extends over 15 amino acids. Deletions cut 7 bases from V and 0 bases from J, with 13 bases between. The CDR3 DNA sequence: TGTGCCACCAACCTACAACCGAGCTCCTACAATGAGCAGTTCTTC. Protein product: CATNLQPSSYNEQFF.

The J gene is TRBJ2-2, the V gene TRBV7-8; 7 bases line up with TRBD1. Trimming cost V 5 bases and J 0 bases; bases outside gene matches: 12. Germline CDR1 reads SGHVS; CDR2 reads FQNEAQ. This CDR3 is 18 amino acids long. The CDR3 DNA is TGTGCCAGCAGCACCTCCGTACAGGGGCTCTCGAACACCGGGGAGCTGTTTTTT. Its translation is CASSTSVQGLSNTGELFF.

The chain joins TRBV20-1 to TRBJ2-1; D is unclear. This CDR3 comprises 10 residues. Trimming shortened V by 0 bases and J by 6 bases, and 0 bases separated the two germline ends. Germline V CDR1 and CDR2: DFQATT, SNEGSKA (reference sequence). CDR3 coding DNA: TGCAGTGCTAGAGACAATGAGCAGTTCTTC. Its protein product is CSARDNEQFF.

This clone has just one count. J is TRBJ1-1 and V is TRBV6-4; TRBD1 matches 11 bases. Trimming removed 6 bases from V and 5 bases from J; junction bases left unmatched: 2. CDR3 length equals 13 residues. The germline gives CDR1 MRHNA, CDR2 SNTAGT. Written as DNA, the CDR3 is TGTGCCAGCAGGGGACAGGGGGGAACTGAAGCTTTCTTT. Amino acid sequence: CASRGQGGTEAFF.

V usage is TRBV21-1 and J usage is TRBJ2-2; the D call TRBD2 from the table was never checked on the DNA. TRBV21-1 is marked as a pseudogene. The CDR3 spans 15 residues. The CDR3 is CASSLAGGGTGELFF. CDR3 nucleotides: TGTGCCAGCAGCCTCGCGGGGGGAGGCACCGGGGAGCTGTTTTTT.

V gene TRBV29-1 combines with J gene TRBJ2-1; D assignment may be TRBD1 or TRBD2 (5 bases each). Germline V gives CDR1 SQVTM, CDR2 ANQGSEA. The CDR3 runs 14 residues. V was shortened by 6 bases and J by 5 bases, with 17 bases between the two germline ends. CDR3 nucleotides: TGCAGCGTCTCCCCCGGGACGGCGGACAATGAGCAGTTCTTC. Encoded protein: CSVSPGTADNEQFF.

This chain links TRBV14 with TRBJ1-1; D gene ambiguous. The CDR3 extends over 13 amino acids. CDR1 is SGHDN, CDR2 FVKESK, per germline. The ends were cut back, 0 bases at V and 7 bases at J, with 9 bases in the middle. As DNA, the CDR3 is TGTGCCAGCAGCCAAGATGGGCGGGATGAAGCTTTCTTT. Its translation is CASSQDGRDEAFF.

The gene calls are TRBV7-6 and TRBJ2-3, with TRBD2 identical over 8 bases. Germline assignment: CDR1 SGHVS and CDR2 FNYEAQ. The CDR3 is made up of 16 amino acids. The V segment lost 5 bases and the J segment 6 bases; nucleotides outside the gene matches: 13. The CDR3 is CASSPGASGGKDTQYF. CDR3 nucleotide sequence: TGTGCCAGCAGCCCCGGCGCGTCGGGAGGGAAGGATACGCAGTATTTT. The full variable domain, its missing parts supplied by reference TRBV7-6 and TRBJ2-3, is GAGVSQSPRYKVTKRGQDVALRCDPISGHVSLYWYRQALGQGPEFLTYFNYEAQQDKSGLPNDRFSAERPEGSISTLTIQRTEQRDSAMYRCASSPGASGGKDTQYFGPGTRLTVL.